The following is a T cell receptor (beta chain) sequence with its context. This entry comes from a study of technical replicates of blood from a handful of donors. Measured with immunoSEQ multiplex PCR; TCRdb has only the in-frame clones, and not every one. The table lists about 81,000 clones, about nine tenths of them singletons. This CDR3 has 15 residues. V lost 5 bases and J 1 base, leaving 13 bases between the germline ends. From germline, CDR1 is SGHTS and CDR2 YDEGEE. The chain joins TRBV5-8 to TRBJ1-5, with D maybe TRBD1 (6 bases). Source material: T cells isolated from PBMCs. The sequence derives from a human donor in good health. The CDR3 nucleotides are TGTGCCAGCAGTAAGGGGGAAAGAAGCAATCAGCCCCAGCATTTT. It is translated as CASSKGERSNQPQHF. The full variable domain, its missing parts supplied by reference TRBV5-8 and TRBJ1-5, is EAGVTQSPTHLIKTRGQQATLRCSPISGHTSVYWYQQALGLGLQFLLWYDEGEERNRGNFPPRFSGRQFPNYSSELNVNALELEDSALYLCASSKGERSNQPQHFGDGTRLSIL.